The 20 T cell receptor beta chains in this list originate from one sample, sequenced in a study of graft-versus-host responses after intestinal transplantation. TCRdb's copy holds only in-frame clones and misses some; the assay was immunoSEQ multiplex PCR. The table records some 45,000 clones, 91% of them present only once. The source material was PBMCs, sampled 524 days after transplant. These receptors all stem from a human patient who received an intestinal transplant, so some T cells may come from the graft donor.

This chain uses TRBV29-1 with TRBJ2-1; 10 bases match TRBD2. In germline, CDR1 is SQVTM, CDR2 ANQGSEA. The V segment lost 0 bases and the J segment 2 bases; nucleotides outside the gene matches: 7. There are 17 residues in the CDR3. CDR3 nucleotide sequence: TGCAGCGTTGAAGATTTGGCTAGCGGGAGCCCCTACAATGAGCAGTTCTTC. It encodes CSVEDLASGSPYNEQFF.

V is TRBV18 and J is TRBJ1-3; TRBD1 matches at 7 bases. Germline V gene sequence: CDR1 KGHSH, CDR2 LQKENI. This CDR3 comprises 16 residues. The junction had 5 bases not matched to a gene; V was cut back by 3 bases and J by 0 bases. The CDR3 DNA follows: TGTGCCAGCTCACCCTACCGGGACAGCTCTGGAAACACCATATATTTT. This sequence encodes CASSPYRDSSGNTIYF.

The chain employs TRBV7-2 and TRBJ2-1; 11 positions match TRBD2. The CDR3 length is 15 residues. CDR1 and CDR2 (germline): SGHTA, FQGNSA. J gave up 3 bases and V 6 bases, and 4 bases lay outside the gene matches. The CDR3 region is CASSRLAGIYNEQFF. DNA for the CDR3: TGTGCCAGCAGTCGACTAGCGGGAATCTACAATGAGCAGTTCTTC. The full variable domain, completed using reference TRBV7-2 and TRBJ2-1, is GAGVSQSPSNKVTEKGKDVELRCDPISGHTALYWYRQSLGQGLEFLIYFQGNSAPDKSGLPSDRFSAERTGGSVSTLTIQRTQQEDSAVYLCASSRLAGIYNEQFFGPGTRLTVL.

This chain uses TRBV28 with TRBJ2-3, with 8 bases lining up with TRBD1. The CDR3 has 16 amino acids. V lost 4 bases to trimming and J lost 0 bases; unmatched junction nucleotides: 6. Germline V gene data show CDR1 as MDHEN and CDR2 as SYDVKM. The CDR3 spells CASSSGQGWSTDTQYF. The CDR3 nucleotides are TGTGCCAGCAGTTCAGGACAGGGCTGGAGCACAGATACGCAGTATTTT.

The chain combines TRBV7-9 with TRBJ1-1; D may be TRBD1 (6 bases). This CDR3 spans 15 amino acids. Germline V CDR1 and CDR2: SEHNR, FQNEAQ (reference sequence). Deletions cut 0 bases from V and 1 base from J, with 9 bases between. For the CDR3, the DNA is TGTGCCAGCAGCTTAGCGCTGGGGGCGAACACTGAAGCTTTCTTT. It is translated as CASSLALGANTEAFF. The whole variable domain, remainder taken from reference TRBV7-9 and TRBJ1-1, is DTGVSQNPRHKITKRGQNVTFRCDPISEHNRLYWYRQTLGQGPEFLTYFQNEAQLEKSRLLSDRFSAERPKGSFSTLEIQRTEQGDSAMYLCASSLALGANTEAFFGQGTRLTVV.

The V call is TRBV12-5, the J call TRBJ2-5; 7 bases are a match to TRBD1. Looked up from germline, CDR1 is LGHNT and CDR2 is FRNRAP. The CDR3 runs to 14 residues. The trim removed 4 bases at V and 8 bases at J, leaving 10 bases unmatched. The CDR3 sequence: CASGSTPEGATQYF. The CDR3, as DNA: TGTGCTAGTGGTTCGACCCCCGAGGGGGCCACCCAGTACTTC.

This clone is categorized as large. This chain joins TRBV6-5 and TRBJ1-4, with a possible D match to TRBD1 (5 bases). The CDR3 sequence is 15 residues long. V lost 0 bases, J lost 5 bases, and 10 bases lay in between. Germline V gives CDR1 MNHEY, CDR2 SVGAGI. The CDR3 sequence: CASSYSAGQNEKLFF. CDR3 bases: TGTGCCAGCAGTTACTCGGCAGGGCAAAATGAAAAACTGTTTTTT.

This clone showed up just once. The rearrangement joins TRBV6-5 to TRBJ2-3, with D uncertain. Per the germline V gene, CDR1 is MNHEY and CDR2 is SVGAGI. V lost 11 bases and J 2 bases, leaving 14 bases between the germline ends. This CDR3 has 13 amino acids. CDR3 amino acids: CAASSYATDTQYF. The CDR3 coding sequence is TGTGCCGCCAGCAGTTACGCCACAGATACGCAGTATTTT.

The V gene is TRBV7-8, the J gene TRBJ2-1, with D possibly matching TRBD2 (5 bases). The CDR3 loop spans 15 amino acids. Trimming removed 2 bases from V and 3 bases from J, with 11 bases in between. Germline V lookup: CDR1 SGHVS, CDR2 FQNEAQ. The CDR3 protein is CASSLKRGHYNEQFF. The CDR3 DNA reads as TGTGCCAGCAGCTTAAAACGGGGTCACTACAATGAGCAGTTCTTC.

The chain joins TRBV5-1 to TRBJ2-7; 7 bases are shared with TRBD1. V dropped 5 bases and J dropped 1; count of bases not matched to a gene: 9. CDR1 and CDR2 from the germline V gene are SGHRS and YFSETQ. The CDR3 covers 15 residues. DNA for the CDR3: TGCGCCAGCAGTTACGACAGGGCTGCGTCCTACGAGCAGTACTTC. Protein sequence: CASSYDRAASYEQYF.

The rearrangement uses TRBV28 and TRBJ2-7; 10 bases are shared with TRBD2. The J segment lost 5 bases and the V segment lost 9 bases, leaving 19 bases of the junction unmatched. Germline V lookup: CDR1 MDHEN, CDR2 SYDVKM. The CDR3 extends over 17 amino acids. In nucleotides, the CDR3 is TGTGCCAGTAATTCCGGGACTAGCGTTTTGATTCCCCACGAGCAGTACTTC. Its protein is CASNSGTSVLIPHEQYF.

This chain uses TRBV28 with TRBJ2-7; D uncertain. The CDR3 has 14 residues. V shed 5 bases and J shed 2 bases, with 13 bases lying between them. CDR1 is MDHEN, CDR2 SYDVKM, per germline. The DNA for the CDR3 is TGTGCCAGCAGTCCCCCGTCCGGAGCCTACGAGCAGTACTTC. Amino acid sequence: CASSPPSGAYEQYF.

The V gene is TRBV27, the J gene TRBJ2-7; 8 bases fit TRBD2. Unmatched junction bases numbered 5, after V lost 4 bases and J lost 0 bases. The germline V gene has CDR1 MNHEY and CDR2 SMNVEV (reference sequence). The CDR3 loop spans 15 amino acids. CDR3 sequence (DNA): TGTGCCAGCAGTTCCCGGGGGGGACGCTCCTACGAGCAGTACTTC. Its translation is CASSSRGGRSYEQYF.

V gene TRBV21-1 combines with J gene TRBJ2-7. TRBV21-1 represents a pseudogene. CDR3 size: 14 residues. In nucleotides, the CDR3 is TGTGCCAGCAGCAAAAGGGACGGGCCCTACGAGCAGTACTTC. Residues: CASSKRDGPYEQYF.

The chain employs TRBV29-1 and TRBJ2-4; D not resolved. There are 11 residues in the CDR3. The V end was cut by 7 bases, the J end by 0 bases, with 4 bases between. The germline V gene has CDR1 SQVTM and CDR2 ANQGSEA. Here the CDR3 DNA reads TGCAGCGCGGTAGCCAAAAACATTCAGTACTTC. It translates to CSAVAKNIQYF.

In nucleotides, the CDR3 is TGTGCCAGCAGCTTAAACGGGGGACAGGGCTACGAGCAGTACTTC. It specifies CASSLNGGQGYEQYF. The V and J genes are TRBV7-9 and TRBJ2-7; 9 bases map to TRBD1. Looked up from germline, CDR1 is SEHNR and CDR2 is FQNEAQ (reference sequence). The CDR3 extends over 15 amino acids. V trimming: 2 bases; J trimming: 3 bases; junction bases outside the gene matches: 5.

This chain connects TRBV4-3 to TRBJ2-7; 8 nucleotides align to TRBD2. Germline lookup yields CDR1 LGHNA and CDR2 YSLEER. CDR3 length: 17 amino acids. V dropped 0 bases and J dropped 0; count of bases not matched to a gene: 7. The CDR3 region has the DNA TGCGCCAGCAGCCAAGACATACTAGCGGAGAGCTCCTACGAGCAGTACTTC. Amino acids: CASSQDILAESSYEQYF.

The chain joins TRBV7-3 to TRBJ2-3; D is unclear. The CDR3 sequence is 12 residues long. Trimming shortened V by 4 bases and J by 2 bases, and 4 bases separated the two germline ends. Germline V gene lookup returns CDR1 SGHTA and CDR2 FQGTGA. CDR3 residues: CASSYDTDTQYF. The CDR3 DNA reads TGTGCCAGCAGCTACGACACAGATACGCAGTATTTT.

The chain employs TRBV5-4 and TRBJ1-2; D possibly corresponds to TRBD1 (6 bases). The germline V and J ends were trimmed by 1 base and 2 bases, with 9 bases remaining between them. The CDR3 loop spans 14 amino acids. Looked up from germline, CDR1 is SGHNT and CDR2 is YYREEE (reference sequence). CDR3 sequence reads: CASSLKDRNYGYTF. The DNA for the CDR3 is TGTGCCAGCAGCTTGAAAGACAGGAACTATGGCTACACCTTC.

The V and J genes are TRBV19 and TRBJ1-6; D may be TRBD1 (5 bases). The CDR3 consists of 13 residues. The V gene's germline CDR1 is LNHDA and CDR2 SQIVND (reference sequence). V dropped 4 bases and J dropped 8 bases, with 9 bases sitting between them. CDR3 DNA: TGTGCCAGTAGTAGCAGGGAAGATTCACCCCTCCACTTT. Its translation is CASSSREDSPLHF.